Ten or more counts support the clone carrying this TCR beta chain. Its antigen remains unknown. This CDR3 region has 16 residues. The germline V gene encodes CDR1 SGHTA and CDR2 FQGNSA. The trim removed 4 bases at V and 4 bases at J, leaving 8 bases unmatched. A single record per CDR3 protein comes from TCRdb applying MiXCR to the reads. The sample has fewer than 900,000 distinct CDR3 sequences; almost 30% are singletons. The data originate from a study of T cell repertoires in cytomegalovirus infection. The chain has TRBV7-2 and TRBJ2-3, with 10 positions matching TRBD2. The sequence was obtained from a human donor in good health (CMV status not recorded). Some clones in this sample may be carry-over from other donors' samples. Sequencing used cultured CD8+ T cells from PBMCs, obtained from culture after CMV antigen stimulation. CDR3 in amino acids: CASSSLSGGLADTQYF. DNA of the CDR3: TGTGCCAGCAGCTCTCTTAGCGGGGGGCTCGCAGATACGCAGTATTTT.